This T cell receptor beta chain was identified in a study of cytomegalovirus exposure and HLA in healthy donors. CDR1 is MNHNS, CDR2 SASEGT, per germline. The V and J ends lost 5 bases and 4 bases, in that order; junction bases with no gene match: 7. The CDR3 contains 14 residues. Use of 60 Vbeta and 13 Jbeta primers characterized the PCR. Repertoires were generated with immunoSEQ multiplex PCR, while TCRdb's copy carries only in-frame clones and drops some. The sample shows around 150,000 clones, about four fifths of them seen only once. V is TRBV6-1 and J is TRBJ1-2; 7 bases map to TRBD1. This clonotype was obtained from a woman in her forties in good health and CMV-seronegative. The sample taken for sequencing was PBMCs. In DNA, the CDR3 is TGTGCCAGCAGTCCCGGCAGGGGGGTCTATGGCTACACCTTC. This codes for CASSPGRGVYGYTF.